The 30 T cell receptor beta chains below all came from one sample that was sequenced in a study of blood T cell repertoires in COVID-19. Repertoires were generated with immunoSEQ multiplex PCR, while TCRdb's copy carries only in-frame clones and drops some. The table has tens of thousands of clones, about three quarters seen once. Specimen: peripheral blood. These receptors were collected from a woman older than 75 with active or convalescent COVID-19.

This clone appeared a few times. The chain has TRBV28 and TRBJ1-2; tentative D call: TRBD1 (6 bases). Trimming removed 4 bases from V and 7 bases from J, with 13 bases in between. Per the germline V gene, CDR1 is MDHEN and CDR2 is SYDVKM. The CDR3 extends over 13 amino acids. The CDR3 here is CASSSGGEGGYTF. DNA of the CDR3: TGTGCCAGCAGTTCGGGGGGCGAGGGTGGCTACACCTTC.

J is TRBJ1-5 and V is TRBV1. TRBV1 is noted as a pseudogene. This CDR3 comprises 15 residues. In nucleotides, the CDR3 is TGCACCAGCAGCCAAAATCCCCCCCTAAATCAGCCCCAGCATTTT. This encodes CTSSQNPPLNQPQHF.

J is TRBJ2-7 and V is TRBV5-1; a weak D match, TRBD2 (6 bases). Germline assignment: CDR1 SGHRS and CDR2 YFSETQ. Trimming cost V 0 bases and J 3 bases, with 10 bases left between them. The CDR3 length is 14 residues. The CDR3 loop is CASSLGGGNYEQYF. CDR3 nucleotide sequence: TGCGCCAGCAGCTTGGGTGGGGGGAACTACGAGCAGTACTTC. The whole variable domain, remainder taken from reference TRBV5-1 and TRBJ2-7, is KAGVTQTPRYLIKTRGQQVTLSCSPISGHRSVSWYQQTPGQGLQFLFEYFSETQRNKGNFPGRFSGRQFSNSRSEMNVSTLELGDSALYLCASSLGGGNYEQYFGPGTRLTVT.

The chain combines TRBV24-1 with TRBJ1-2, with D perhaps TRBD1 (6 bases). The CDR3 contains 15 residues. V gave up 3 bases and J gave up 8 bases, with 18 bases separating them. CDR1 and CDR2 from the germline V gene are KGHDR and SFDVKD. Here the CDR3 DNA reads TGTGCCACCAGTGATCAGGCACAGGGAATTAGCGGCTACACCTTC. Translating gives CATSDQAQGISGYTF.

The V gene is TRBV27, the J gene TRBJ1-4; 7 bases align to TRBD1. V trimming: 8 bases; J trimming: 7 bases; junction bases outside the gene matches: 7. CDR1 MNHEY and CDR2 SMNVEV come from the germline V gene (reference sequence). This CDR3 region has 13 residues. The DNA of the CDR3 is TGTGCCAGCCGGATGCAGGGGGTTGAAAAACTGTTTTTT. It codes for CASRMQGVEKLFF.

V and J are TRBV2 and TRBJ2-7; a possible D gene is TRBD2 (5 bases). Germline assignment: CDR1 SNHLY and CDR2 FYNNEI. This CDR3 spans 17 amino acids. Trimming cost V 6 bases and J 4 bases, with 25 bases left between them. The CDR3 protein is CASRALGGERSIYEQYF. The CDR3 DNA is TGTGCCAGCAGGGCCCTAGGCGGAGAGCGGTCAATTTACGAGCAGTACTTC.

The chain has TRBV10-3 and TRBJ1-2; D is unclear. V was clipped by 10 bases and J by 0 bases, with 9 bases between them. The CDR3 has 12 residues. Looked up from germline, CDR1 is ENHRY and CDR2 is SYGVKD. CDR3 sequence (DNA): TGTGCCACGGGAAATTCTAACTATGGCTACACCTTC. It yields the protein CATGNSNYGYTF.

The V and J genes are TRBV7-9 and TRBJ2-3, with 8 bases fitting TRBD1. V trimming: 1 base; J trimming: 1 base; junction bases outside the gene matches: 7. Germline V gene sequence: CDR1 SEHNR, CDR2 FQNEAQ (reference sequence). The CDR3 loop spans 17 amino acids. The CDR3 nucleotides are TGTGCCAGCAGCTTAGTGGTGGACAGGGTGGGCACAGATACGCAGTATTTT. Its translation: CASSLVVDRVGTDTQYF.

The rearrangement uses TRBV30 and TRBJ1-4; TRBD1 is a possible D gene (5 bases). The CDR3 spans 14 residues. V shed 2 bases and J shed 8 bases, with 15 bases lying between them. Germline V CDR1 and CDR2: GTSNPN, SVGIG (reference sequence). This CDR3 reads CAWSKGEVKEKLFF. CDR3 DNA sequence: TGTGCCTGGAGTAAAGGGGAGGTGAAGGAAAAACTGTTTTTT.

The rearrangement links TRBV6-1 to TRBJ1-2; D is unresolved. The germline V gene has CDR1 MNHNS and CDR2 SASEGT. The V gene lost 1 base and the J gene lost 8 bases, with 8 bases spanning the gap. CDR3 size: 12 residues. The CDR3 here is CASSEEQWGYTF. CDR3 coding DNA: TGTGCCAGCAGTGAAGAACAGTGGGGCTACACCTTC.

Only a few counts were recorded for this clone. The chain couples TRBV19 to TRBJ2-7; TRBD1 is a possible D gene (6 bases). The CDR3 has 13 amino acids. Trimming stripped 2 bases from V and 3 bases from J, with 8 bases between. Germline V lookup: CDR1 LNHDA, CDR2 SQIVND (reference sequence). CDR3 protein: CASSITGSYEQYF. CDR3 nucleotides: TGTGCCAGTAGTATAACAGGGAGCTACGAGCAGTACTTC.

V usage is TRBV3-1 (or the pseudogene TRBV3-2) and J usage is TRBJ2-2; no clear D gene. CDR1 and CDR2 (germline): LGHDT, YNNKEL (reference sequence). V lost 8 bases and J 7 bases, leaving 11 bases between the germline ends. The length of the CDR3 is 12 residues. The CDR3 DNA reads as TGTGCCAGCTATGATTCTAACGGGGAGCTGTTTTTT. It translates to CASYDSNGELFF.

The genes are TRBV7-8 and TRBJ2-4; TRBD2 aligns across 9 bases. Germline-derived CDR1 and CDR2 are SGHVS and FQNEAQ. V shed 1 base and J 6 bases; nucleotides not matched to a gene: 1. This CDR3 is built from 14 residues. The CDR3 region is CASSLGAGGNIQYF. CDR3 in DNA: TGTGCCAGCAGCTTAGGAGCGGGGGGAAACATTCAGTACTTC.

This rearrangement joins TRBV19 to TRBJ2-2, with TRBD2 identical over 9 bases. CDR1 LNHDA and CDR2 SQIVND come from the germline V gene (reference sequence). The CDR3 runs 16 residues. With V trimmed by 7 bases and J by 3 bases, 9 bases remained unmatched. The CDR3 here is CASTRGTSFYTGELFF. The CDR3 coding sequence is TGTGCCAGTACGAGGGGGACTAGCTTTTACACCGGGGAGCTGTTTTTT.

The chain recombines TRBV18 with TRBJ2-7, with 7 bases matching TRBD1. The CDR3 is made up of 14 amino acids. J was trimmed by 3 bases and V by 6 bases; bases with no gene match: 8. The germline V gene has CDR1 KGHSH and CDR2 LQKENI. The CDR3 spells CASSREQGDYEQYF. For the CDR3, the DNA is TGTGCCAGCTCCAGGGAGCAGGGGGACTACGAGCAGTACTTC.

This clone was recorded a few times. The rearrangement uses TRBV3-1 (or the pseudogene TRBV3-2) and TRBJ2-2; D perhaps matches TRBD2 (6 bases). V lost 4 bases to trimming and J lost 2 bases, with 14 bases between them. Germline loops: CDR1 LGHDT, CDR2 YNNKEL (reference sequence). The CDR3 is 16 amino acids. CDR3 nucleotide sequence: TGTGCCAGCAGCCCTCGGGGGAGCTTTAACACCGGGGAGCTGTTTTTT. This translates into CASSPRGSFNTGELFF.

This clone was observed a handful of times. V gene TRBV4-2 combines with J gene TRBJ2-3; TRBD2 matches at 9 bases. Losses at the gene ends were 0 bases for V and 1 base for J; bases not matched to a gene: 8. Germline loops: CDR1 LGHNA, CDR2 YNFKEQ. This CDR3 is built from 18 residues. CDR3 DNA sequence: TGTGCCAGCAGCCAAGATGGGGATAGCGGGGGTGGCACAGATACGCAGTATTTT. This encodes CASSQDGDSGGGTDTQYF.

The CDR3 bases are TGTGCCAGCAGCCTGAGGACAGGCCGAGGTCCCACAGATACGCAGTATTTT. This encodes CASSLRTGRGPTDTQYF. This chain connects TRBV11-2 to TRBJ2-3; the match to TRBD1 covers 7 bases. V dropped 5 bases and J dropped 2; count of bases not matched to a gene: 13. CDR1 is SGHAT, CDR2 FQNNGV, per germline. The CDR3 length is 17 residues.

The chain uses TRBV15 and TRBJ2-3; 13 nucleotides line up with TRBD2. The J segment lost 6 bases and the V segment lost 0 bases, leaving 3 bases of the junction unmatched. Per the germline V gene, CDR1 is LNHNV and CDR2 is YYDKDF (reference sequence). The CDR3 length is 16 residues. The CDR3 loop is CATSRDGLAGADTQYF. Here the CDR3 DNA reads TGTGCCACCAGCAGAGACGGACTAGCGGGGGCTGATACGCAGTATTTT.

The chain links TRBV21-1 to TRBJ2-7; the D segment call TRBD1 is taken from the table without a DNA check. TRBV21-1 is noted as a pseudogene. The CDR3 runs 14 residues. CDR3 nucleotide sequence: TGTGCCAGCAGCGCCAGGGGCGTCCCCTACGAGCAGTACTTC. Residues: CASSARGVPYEQYF.

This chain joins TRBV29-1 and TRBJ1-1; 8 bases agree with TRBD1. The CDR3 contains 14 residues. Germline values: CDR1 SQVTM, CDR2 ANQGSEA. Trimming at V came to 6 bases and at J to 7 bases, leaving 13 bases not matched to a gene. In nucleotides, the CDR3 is TGCAGCGTCGCCAGGGGGCCTGGAGAGGGTGAAGCTTTCTTT. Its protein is CSVARGPGEGEAFF. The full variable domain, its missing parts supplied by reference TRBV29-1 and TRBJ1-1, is SAVISQKPSRDICQRGTSLTIQCQVDSQVTMMFWYRQQPGQSLTLIATANQGSEATYESGFVIDKFPISRPNLTFSTLTVSNMSPEDSSIYLCSVARGPGEGEAFFGQGTRLTVV.

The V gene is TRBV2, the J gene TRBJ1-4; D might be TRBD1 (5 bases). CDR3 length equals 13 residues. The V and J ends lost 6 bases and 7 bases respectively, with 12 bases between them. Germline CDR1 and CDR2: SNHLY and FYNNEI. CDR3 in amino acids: CASSREVGEKLFF. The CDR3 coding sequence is TGTGCCAGCAGCAGGGAGGTTGGTGAAAAACTGTTTTTT.

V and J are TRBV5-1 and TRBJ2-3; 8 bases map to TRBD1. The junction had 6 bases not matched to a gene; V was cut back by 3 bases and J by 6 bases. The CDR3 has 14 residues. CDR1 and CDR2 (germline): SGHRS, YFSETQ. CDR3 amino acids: CASSSLNRGDTQYF. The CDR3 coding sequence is TGCGCCAGCAGCTCATTAAACAGGGGGGATACGCAGTATTTT.

The CDR3 is CASSVSIAGGFNEQFF. CDR3 in DNA: TGTGCCAGCAGTGTTTCTATAGCGGGGGGTTTCAATGAGCAGTTCTTC. This chain connects TRBV6-4 to TRBJ2-1; 10 nucleotides agree with TRBD2. CDR1 is MRHNA and CDR2 is SNTAGT in the germline V gene. The CDR3 has 16 residues. With 4 bases clipped from V and 6 bases from J, the junction kept 9 bases outside the gene matches.

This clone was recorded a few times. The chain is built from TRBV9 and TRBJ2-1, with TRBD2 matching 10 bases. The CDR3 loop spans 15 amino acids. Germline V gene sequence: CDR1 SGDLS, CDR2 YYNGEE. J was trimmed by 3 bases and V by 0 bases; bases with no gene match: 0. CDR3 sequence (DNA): TGTGCCAGCAGCGTAGTAGCGGGGGGCTACAATGAGCAGTTCTTC. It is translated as CASSVVAGGYNEQFF.

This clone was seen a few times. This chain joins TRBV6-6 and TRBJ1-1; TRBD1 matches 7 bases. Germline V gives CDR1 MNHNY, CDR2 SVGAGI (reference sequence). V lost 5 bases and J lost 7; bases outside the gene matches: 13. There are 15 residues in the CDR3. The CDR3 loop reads CASSPPGQTKGEAFF. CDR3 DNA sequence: TGTGCCAGCAGTCCCCCGGGACAGACTAAAGGTGAAGCTTTCTTT.

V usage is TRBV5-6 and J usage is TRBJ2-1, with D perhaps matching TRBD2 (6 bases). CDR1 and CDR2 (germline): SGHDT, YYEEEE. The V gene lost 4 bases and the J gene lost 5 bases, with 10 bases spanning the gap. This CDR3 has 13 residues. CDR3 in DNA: TGTGCCAGCAGCCCGGGACTTAACAATGAGCAGTTCTTC. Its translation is CASSPGLNNEQFF.

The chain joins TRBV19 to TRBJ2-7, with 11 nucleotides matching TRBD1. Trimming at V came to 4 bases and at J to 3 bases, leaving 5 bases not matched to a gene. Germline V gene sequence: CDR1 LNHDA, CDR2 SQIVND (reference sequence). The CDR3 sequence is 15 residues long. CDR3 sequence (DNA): TGTGCCAGTAGTACGACCGGGACAGGGGGCTACGAGCAGTACTTC. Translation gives CASSTTGTGGYEQYF.

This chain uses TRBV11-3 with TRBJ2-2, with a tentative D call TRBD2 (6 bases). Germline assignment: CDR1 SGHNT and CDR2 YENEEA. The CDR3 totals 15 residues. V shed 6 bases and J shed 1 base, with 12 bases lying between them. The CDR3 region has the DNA TGTGCCAGCAGTCCGGGGACTTTGAACACCGGGGAGCTGTTTTTT. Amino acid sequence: CASSPGTLNTGELFF. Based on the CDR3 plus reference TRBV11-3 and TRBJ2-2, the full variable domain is EAGVVQSPRYKIIEKKQPVAFWCNPISGHNTLYWYLQNLGQGPELLIRYENEEAVDDSQLPKDRFSAERLKGVDSTLKIQPAELGDSAVYLCASSPGTLNTGELFFGEGSRLTVL.

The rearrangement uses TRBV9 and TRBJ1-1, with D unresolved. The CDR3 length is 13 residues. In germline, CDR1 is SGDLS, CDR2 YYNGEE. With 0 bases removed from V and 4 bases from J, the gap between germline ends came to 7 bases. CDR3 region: CASSVELATEAFF. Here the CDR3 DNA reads TGTGCCAGCAGCGTAGAATTGGCCACTGAAGCTTTCTTT.